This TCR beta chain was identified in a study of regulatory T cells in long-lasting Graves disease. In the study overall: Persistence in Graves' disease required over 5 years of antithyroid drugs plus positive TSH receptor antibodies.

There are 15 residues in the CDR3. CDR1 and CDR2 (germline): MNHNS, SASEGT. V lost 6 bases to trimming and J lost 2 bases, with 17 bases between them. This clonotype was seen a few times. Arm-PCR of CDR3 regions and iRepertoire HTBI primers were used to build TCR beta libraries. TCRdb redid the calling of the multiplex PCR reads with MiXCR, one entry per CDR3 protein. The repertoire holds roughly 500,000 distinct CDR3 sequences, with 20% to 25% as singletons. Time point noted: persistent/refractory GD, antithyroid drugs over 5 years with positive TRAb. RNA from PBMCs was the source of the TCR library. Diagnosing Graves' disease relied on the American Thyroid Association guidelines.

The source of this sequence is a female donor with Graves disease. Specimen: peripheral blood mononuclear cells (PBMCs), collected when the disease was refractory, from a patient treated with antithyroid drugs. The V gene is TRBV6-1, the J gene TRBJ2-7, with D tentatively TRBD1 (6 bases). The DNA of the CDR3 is TGTGCCAGCAGCCCCCAACGACAGGCTACCTACGAGCAGTACGTC. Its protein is CASSPQRQATYEQYV.